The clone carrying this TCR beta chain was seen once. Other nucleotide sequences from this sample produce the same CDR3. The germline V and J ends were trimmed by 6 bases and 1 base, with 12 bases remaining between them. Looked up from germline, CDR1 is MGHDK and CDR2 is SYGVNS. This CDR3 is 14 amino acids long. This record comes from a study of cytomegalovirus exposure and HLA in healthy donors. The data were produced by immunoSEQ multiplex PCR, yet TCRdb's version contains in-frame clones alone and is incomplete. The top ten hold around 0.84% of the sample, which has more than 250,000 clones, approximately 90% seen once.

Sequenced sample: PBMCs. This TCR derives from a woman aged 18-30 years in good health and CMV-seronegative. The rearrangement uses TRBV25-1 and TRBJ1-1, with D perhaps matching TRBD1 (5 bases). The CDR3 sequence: CASSKDSPNTEAFF. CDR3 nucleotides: TGTGCCAGCAGCAAAGACAGTCCGAACACTGAAGCTTTCTTT. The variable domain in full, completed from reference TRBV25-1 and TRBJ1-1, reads EADIYQTPRYLVIGTGKKITLECSQTMGHDKMYWYQQDPGMELHLIHYSYGVNSTEKGDLSSESTVSRIRTEHFPLTLESARPSHTSQYLCASSKDSPNTEAFFGQGTRLTVV.